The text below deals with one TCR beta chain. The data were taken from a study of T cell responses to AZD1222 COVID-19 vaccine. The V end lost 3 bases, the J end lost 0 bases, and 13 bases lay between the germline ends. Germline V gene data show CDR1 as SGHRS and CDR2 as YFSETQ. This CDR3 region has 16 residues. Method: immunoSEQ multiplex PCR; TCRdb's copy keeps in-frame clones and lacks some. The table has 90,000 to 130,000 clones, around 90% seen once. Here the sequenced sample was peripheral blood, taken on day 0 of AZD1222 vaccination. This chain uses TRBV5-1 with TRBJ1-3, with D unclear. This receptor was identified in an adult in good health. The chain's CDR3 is CASSSGGSRSGNTIYF. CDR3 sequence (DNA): TGCGCCAGCAGCTCGGGTGGGTCCCGCTCTGGAAACACCATATATTTT. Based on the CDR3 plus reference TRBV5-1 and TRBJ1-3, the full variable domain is KAGVTQTPRYLIKTRGQQVTLSCSPISGHRSVSWYQQTPGQGLQFLFEYFSETQRNKGNFPGRFSGRQFSNSRSEMNVSTLELGDSALYLCASSSGGSRSGNTIYFGEGSWLTVV.